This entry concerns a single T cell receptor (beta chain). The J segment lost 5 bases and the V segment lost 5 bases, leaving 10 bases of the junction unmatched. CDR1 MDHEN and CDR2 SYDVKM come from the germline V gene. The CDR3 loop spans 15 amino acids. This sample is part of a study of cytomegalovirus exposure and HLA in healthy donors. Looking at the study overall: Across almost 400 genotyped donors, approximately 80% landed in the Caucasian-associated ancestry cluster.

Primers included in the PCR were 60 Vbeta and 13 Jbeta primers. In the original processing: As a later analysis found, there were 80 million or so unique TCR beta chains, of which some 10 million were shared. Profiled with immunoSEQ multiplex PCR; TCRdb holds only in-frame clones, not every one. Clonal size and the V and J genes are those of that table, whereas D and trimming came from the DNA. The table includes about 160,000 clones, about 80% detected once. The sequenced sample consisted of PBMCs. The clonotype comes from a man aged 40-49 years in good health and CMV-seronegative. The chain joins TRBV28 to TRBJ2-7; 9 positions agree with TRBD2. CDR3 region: CASSQHSGSRHEQYF. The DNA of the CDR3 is TGTGCCAGCAGTCAACATAGCGGGAGTCGCCACGAGCAGTACTTC.